This is a list of T cell receptor beta chains from one sample in a study of tumor and adjacent non-tumor tissue in lung cancer. TCRdb re-called the multiplex PCR reads through MiXCR, storing one row per CDR3 protein. This sample has some 120,000 distinct CDR3 sequences; 66% occur once, and the top ten carry about 13%. Material: lung tumor tissue. These receptors all come from a man between 25 and 39 years old with non-small cell lung cancer. Each CDR3 is given with its conserved first and last residue. D genes are given only for firm matches. Size tells how often a clone was seen (once, few, many) or the class of an expanded clone, and some rows leave it out.

clone_size: .
d_call: .
v_call: TRBV6-1
j_call: TRBJ2-1
cdr3_aa: CASSLSGLVNEQFF
cdr3_nt: TGTGCCAGCAGTCTCTCGGGACTTGTAAATGAGCAGTTCTTC

clone_size: medium-sized
d_call: TRBD1
v_call: TRBV20-1
j_call: TRBJ2-7
cdr3_aa: CSAANWAGGDEQYF
cdr3_nt: TGCAGTGCTGCGAACTGGGCAGGGGGCGATGAGCAGTACTTC

clone_size: .
d_call: .
v_call: TRBV20-1
j_call: TRBJ1-1
cdr3_aa: CSAGGATAHTEAFF
cdr3_nt: TGCAGTGCTGGTGGGGCGACAGCGCATACTGAAGCTTTCTTT

clone_size: .
d_call: .
v_call: TRBV29-1
j_call: TRBJ1-2
cdr3_aa: CSIEVNWGYSF
cdr3_nt: TGCAGCATTGAAGTCAATTGGGGCTACAGCTTC

clone_size: .
d_call: TRBD1
v_call: TRBV20-1
j_call: TRBJ1-2
cdr3_aa: CSARLGQGCRYTF
cdr3_nt: TGCAGTGCTAGATTGGGACAGGGGTGCCGCTACACCTTC

clone_size: .
d_call: TRBD2
v_call: TRBV6-1
j_call: TRBJ2-6
cdr3_aa: CASIIIAGAGANVLTF
cdr3_nt: TGTGCCAGCATAATAATAGCGGGAGCTGGGGCCAACGTCCTGACTTTC

clone_size: many
d_call: TRBD1
v_call: TRBV14
j_call: TRBJ1-6
cdr3_aa: CASRSVGQGHSPLHF
cdr3_nt: TGTGCCAGCAGAAGTGTGGGACAGGGGCATTCACCCCTCCACTTT

clone_size: .
d_call: TRBD1
v_call: TRBV5-5
j_call: TRBJ1-1
cdr3_aa: CTSSITGVTEAYF
cdr3_nt: TGTACCAGCAGCATTACAGGGGTCACTGAAGCTTACTTT

clone_size: .
d_call: .
v_call: TRBV5-1
j_call: TRBJ2-5
cdr3_aa: CASSVQETQYF
cdr3_nt: TGCGCCAGCAGCGTCCAAGAGACCCAGTACTTC

clone_size: many
d_call: .
v_call: TRBV29-1
j_call: TRBJ1-1
cdr3_aa: CSVSRTANTEAFF
cdr3_nt: TGCAGCGTTTCCCGGACCGCGAACACTGAAGCTTTCTTT

clone_size: .
d_call: .
v_call: TRBV2
j_call: TRBJ1-4
cdr3_aa: CASGGAEKLFF
cdr3_nt: TGTGCCAGCGGGGGGGCTGAAAAACTGTTTTTT

clone_size: many
d_call: .
v_call: TRBV6-5
j_call: TRBJ2-7
cdr3_aa: CASSYGDTSYEQYF
cdr3_nt: TGTGCCAGCAGTTATGGGGACACATCCTACGAGCAGTACTTC

clone_size: many
d_call: TRBD1
v_call: TRBV20-1
j_call: TRBJ2-5
cdr3_aa: CSAPGQGTGETQYF
cdr3_nt: TGCAGTGCACCCGGACAGGGGACGGGAGAGACCCAGTACTTC

clone_size: .
d_call: .
v_call: TRBV20-1
j_call: TRBJ1-4
cdr3_aa: CSASGTLGKELFF
cdr3_nt: TGCAGTGCTTCTGGGACACTGGGGAAAGAACTGTTTTTT

clone_size: many
d_call: .
v_call: TRBV6-1
j_call: TRBJ1-1
cdr3_aa: CASSGNLLNTEAFF
cdr3_nt: TGTGCCAGCAGTGGAAATCTGTTGAACACTGAAGCTTTCTTT

clone_size: many
d_call: TRBD2
v_call: TRBV7-8
j_call: TRBJ2-3
cdr3_aa: CASKPRTSGIPDTQYF
cdr3_nt: TGTGCCAGCAAGCCCAGGACTAGCGGCATTCCAGATACGCAGTATTTT

clone_size: many
d_call: TRBD2
v_call: TRBV6-5
j_call: TRBJ2-7
cdr3_aa: CASSPGLEIYEQYF
cdr3_nt: TGTGCCAGCAGCCCCGGACTAGAAATCTACGAGCAGTACTTC

clone_size: .
d_call: .
v_call: TRBV11-3
j_call: TRBJ2-6
cdr3_aa: CASSHCRSGANALTF
cdr3_nt: TGTGCCAGCAGCCACTGCCGCTCTGGGGCCAACGCCCTGACTTTC

clone_size: many
d_call: .
v_call: TRBV6-2/TRBV6-3
j_call: TRBJ1-5
cdr3_aa: CASSYGTGNNQPQHF
cdr3_nt: TGTGCCAGCAGTTACGGTACGGGTAACAATCAGCCCCAGCATTTT

clone_size: many
d_call: .
v_call: TRBV12-3/TRBV12-4
j_call: TRBJ2-3
cdr3_aa: CASRGWGTDTQYF
cdr3_nt: TGTGCCAGCAGGGGCTGGGGCACAGATACGCAGTATTTT

clone_size: few
d_call: TRBD1
v_call: TRBV4-2
j_call: TRBJ2-7
cdr3_aa: CASSQVGQAHEQYF
cdr3_nt: TGTGCCAGCAGCCAAGTTGGACAGGCCCACGAACAGTACTTC

clone_size: once
d_call: TRBD2
v_call: TRBV7-2
j_call: TRBJ2-7
cdr3_aa: CASSLISGSSYEQYF
cdr3_nt: TGTGCCAGCAGCTTAATTAGCGGGTCCTCCTACGAGCAGTACTTC

clone_size: .
d_call: .
v_call: TRBV11-3
j_call: TRBJ2-2
cdr3_aa: CASSSRGRLDTGVLFF
cdr3_nt: TGTGCCAGCAGCTCCCGGGGCAGACTAGACACCGGGGTACTGTTTTTT

clone_size: .
d_call: .
v_call: TRBV12-3/TRBV12-4
j_call: TRBJ1-3
cdr3_aa: CASTYETAYSGNAIYF
cdr3_nt: TGTGCCAGCACTTACGAGACAGCCTACTCTGGAAACGCCATATATTTT

clone_size: few
d_call: .
v_call: TRBV5-3
j_call: TRBJ1-6
cdr3_aa: CARSPGSHNSPLHF
cdr3_nt: TGTGCCAGAAGTCCAGGGAGCCATAATTCACCCCTCCACTTT

clone_size: many
d_call: TRBD2
v_call: TRBV20-1
j_call: TRBJ2-2
cdr3_aa: CSASSPPSVGSGGAVETGELFF
cdr3_nt: TGCAGTGCTAGTTCCCCCCCGTCCGTAGGTAGCGGGGGGGCGGTGGAGACCGGGGAGCTGTTTTTT

clone_size: many
d_call: TRBD1
v_call: TRBV29-1
j_call: TRBJ2-7
cdr3_aa: CSVHEGTGYYEQYF
cdr3_nt: TGCAGCGTTCATGAAGGGACAGGATACTACGAGCAGTACTTC

clone_size: .
d_call: TRBD2
v_call: TRBV11-2
j_call: TRBJ2-1
cdr3_aa: CASNRTSGGSNEQFF
cdr3_nt: TGTGCCAGCAACCGGACTAGCGGGGGCTCCAATGAGCAGTTCTTC

clone_size: .
d_call: .
v_call: TRBV11-3
j_call: TRBJ2-1
cdr3_aa: CTSSLVPDEQFF
cdr3_nt: TGTACCAGCAGCTTAGTCCCCGACGAGCAATTCTTC

clone_size: once
d_call: .
v_call: TRBV11-3
j_call: TRBJ2-2
cdr3_aa: CASSLLYGDRPTGELFF
cdr3_nt: TGTGCCAGCAGCTTATTATACGGGGACCGCCCAACCGGGGAGCTGTTTTTT

clone_size: many
d_call: .
v_call: TRBV6-5
j_call: TRBJ2-1
cdr3_aa: CASSQGIGEQFF
cdr3_nt: TGTGCCAGCAGTCAGGGGATCGGTGAGCAGTTCTTC

clone_size: .
d_call: .
v_call: TRBV6-1
j_call: TRBJ2-7
cdr3_aa: CASSEGGINNEQYF
cdr3_nt: TGTGCCAGCAGCGAAGGGGGGATAAACAACGAGCAGTACTTC

clone_size: .
d_call: TRBD2
v_call: TRBV5-5
j_call: TRBJ2-3
cdr3_aa: CASSYSTSGTDTQYF
cdr3_nt: TGTGCCAGCAGCTATTCCACTAGCGGGACAGATACACAGTATTTT

clone_size: .
d_call: TRBD1
v_call: TRBV6-5
j_call: TRBJ2-1
cdr3_aa: CASSYSRGPSQHNGLFF
cdr3_nt: TGTGCCAGCAGTTACTCCAGGGGGCCTAGCCAGCACAATGGGCTGTTCTTC

clone_size: few
d_call: .
v_call: TRBV11-1
j_call: TRBJ2-7
cdr3_aa: CASSFLTGRGYEQYF
cdr3_nt: TGTGCCAGCAGCTTCCTGACAGGAAGGGGCTACGAACAGTACTTC

clone_size: .
d_call: .
v_call: TRBV7-8
j_call: TRBJ2-3
cdr3_aa: CASSLAPDTQYF
cdr3_nt: TGTGCCAGCAGCTTAGCCCCAGATACGCAGTATTTT

clone_size: .
d_call: TRBD1
v_call: TRBV29-1
j_call: TRBJ1-1
cdr3_aa: CNVSQGVGTEAFF
cdr3_nt: TGCAACGTGAGCCAGGGGGTGGGCACTGAAGCTTTCTTT

clone_size: .
d_call: TRBD1
v_call: TRBV11-2
j_call: TRBJ2-7
cdr3_aa: CASSTIWDRGHEQYF
cdr3_nt: TGTGCTAGCAGCACCATATGGGACAGGGGGCACGAGCAGTACTTC

clone_size: .
d_call: TRBD1
v_call: TRBV6-1
j_call: TRBJ2-1
cdr3_aa: CASISRTGARNEQLF
cdr3_nt: TGTGCCAGCATCTCCCGGACAGGGGCGAGGAATGAGCAGTTATTC

clone_size: .
d_call: TRBD1
v_call: TRBV11-2
j_call: TRBJ1-2
cdr3_aa: CASNSRTGGIYGYTF
cdr3_nt: TGTGCCAGCAATTCGCGGACAGGGGGCATCTATGGCTACACCTTC

clone_size: .
d_call: .
v_call: TRBV6-6
j_call: TRBJ2-7
cdr3_aa: CASSNSGYETNRVTYEQYF
cdr3_nt: TGTGCCAGCAGTAACTCAGGCTACGAGACTAACAGGGTAACCTACGAGCAGTACTTC

clone_size: .
d_call: TRBD2
v_call: TRBV12-3/TRBV12-4
j_call: TRBJ2-1
cdr3_aa: CASSSTGTNGISYNEQFF
cdr3_nt: TGTGCCAGCAGTTCAACCGGGACTAACGGGATCTCCTACAATGAGCAGTTCTTC

clone_size: few
d_call: .
v_call: TRBV12-3/TRBV12-4
j_call: TRBJ1-3
cdr3_aa: CASSLEADWSGNTIYF
cdr3_nt: TGTGCCAGCAGTTTAGAGGCGGACTGGTCTGGAAACACCATATATTTT

clone_size: .
d_call: TRBD1
v_call: TRBV6-4
j_call: TRBJ2-1
cdr3_aa: CASSDQSGTGGNEQFF
cdr3_nt: TGTGCCAGCAGTGATCAATCCGGGACAGGGGGCAATGAGCAGTTCTTC

clone_size: .
d_call: .
v_call: TRBV5-1
j_call: TRBJ2-7
cdr3_aa: CASPFSYEQYF
cdr3_nt: TGCGCCAGTCCTTTCTCCTACGAGCAGTACTTC

clone_size: few
d_call: .
v_call: TRBV18
j_call: TRBJ1-1
cdr3_aa: CASSLPTANTEAFF
cdr3_nt: TGTGCCAGCTCACTCCCAACCGCGAACACTGAAGCTTTCTTT

clone_size: .
d_call: .
v_call: TRBV5-5
j_call: TRBJ2-7
cdr3_aa: CPSSLSGQGYEQYF
cdr3_nt: TGTCCCAGCAGCCTTTCGGGGCAGGGCTACGAGCAGTACTTC

clone_size: .
d_call: .
v_call: TRBV14
j_call: TRBJ1-1
cdr3_aa: CASSPGFEAFF
cdr3_nt: TGTGCCAGCAGCCCAGGTTTTGAGGCTTTCTTT

clone_size: .
d_call: TRBD2
v_call: TRBV12-3/TRBV12-4
j_call: TRBJ2-3
cdr3_aa: CASRPRGGGAADTQYF
cdr3_nt: TGTGCCAGCAGACCACGGGGCGGGGGGGCGGCAGATACGCAGTATTTT

clone_size: many
d_call: .
v_call: TRBV6-6
j_call: TRBJ2-7
cdr3_aa: CASSFGSIGEQYF
cdr3_nt: TGTGCCAGCAGTTTTGGTAGTATCGGCGAGCAGTACTTC

clone_size: .
d_call: .
v_call: TRBV12-3/TRBV12-4
j_call: TRBJ2-5
cdr3_aa: CASSRNPETQYF
cdr3_nt: TGTGCCAGCAGCCGGAACCCAGAGACCCAGTACTTC

clone_size: .
d_call: .
v_call: TRBV7-9
j_call: TRBJ1-4
cdr3_aa: CASNLGLGDEKMFF
cdr3_nt: TGTGCCAGCAACCTGGGACTGGGGGATGAAAAAATGTTTTTT

clone_size: .
d_call: .
v_call: TRBV5-1
j_call: TRBJ2-5
cdr3_aa: CSSSLDPIGDIQYF
cdr3_nt: TGCTCCAGCAGCTTGGATCCCATCGGGGACATCCAGTACTTC

clone_size: few
d_call: .
v_call: TRBV11-2
j_call: TRBJ2-7
cdr3_aa: CASRPAHRVGEQYF
cdr3_nt: TGTGCCAGTAGGCCGGCACACAGGGTAGGAGAACAGTACTTC

clone_size: .
d_call: TRBD2
v_call: TRBV4-3
j_call: TRBJ2-1
cdr3_aa: CASSQDMSGGDNEKFF
cdr3_nt: TGCGCCAGCAGCCAAGATATGAGCGGGGGTGACAATGAGAAGTTCTTC

clone_size: .
d_call: .
v_call: TRBV11-2
j_call: TRBJ2-7
cdr3_aa: CASSSATWPSYNEQYF
cdr3_nt: TGTGCCAGCAGCTCTGCGACATGGCCCTCCTACAACGAGCAGTACTTC

clone_size: .
d_call: .
v_call: TRBV5-4
j_call: TRBJ2-7
cdr3_aa: CASSPWSSYEQYF
cdr3_nt: TGTGCCAGCAGCCCCTGGAGCTCCTACGAGCAGTACTTC